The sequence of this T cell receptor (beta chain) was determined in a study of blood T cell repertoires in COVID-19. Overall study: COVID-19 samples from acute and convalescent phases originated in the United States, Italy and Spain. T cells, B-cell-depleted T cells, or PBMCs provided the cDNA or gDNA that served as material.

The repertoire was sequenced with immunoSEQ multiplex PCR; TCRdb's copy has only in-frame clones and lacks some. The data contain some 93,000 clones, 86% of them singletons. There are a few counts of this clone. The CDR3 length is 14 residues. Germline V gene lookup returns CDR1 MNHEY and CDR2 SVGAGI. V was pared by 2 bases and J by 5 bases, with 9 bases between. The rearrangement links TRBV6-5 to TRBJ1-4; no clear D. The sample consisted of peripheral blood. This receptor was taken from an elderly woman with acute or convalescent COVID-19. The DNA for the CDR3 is TGTGCCAGCAGTTACGGCCAGATCAATGAAAAACTGTTTTTT. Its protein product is CASSYGQINEKLFF.